Many counts were recorded for the clone carrying this TCR beta chain. Molecular barcoding with unique molecular identifiers was used for the TCRbeta library. One entry per CDR3 protein results from TCRdb running MiXCR on the PCR reads. The sample holds about 270,000 distinct CDR3 sequences, approximately 9.8% seen once. The data were taken from a study of T-cell reconstitution after alpha-beta-depleted transplantation in children. The germline gives CDR1 SGHVS, CDR2 FQNEAQ. The germline V and J ends were trimmed by 5 bases and 6 bases, with 10 bases remaining between them. This CDR3 comprises 12 residues.

The chain links TRBV7-8 to TRBJ1-1, with a weak D call TRBD1 (5 bases). The TCR originated in a human donor who donated a stem cell graft to a child with SCID. Sequencing was performed on PBMCs from the stem cell graft donor, taken from the stem cell graft. CDR3 DNA sequence: TGTGCCAGCAGCCGACGGGGCCCTGAAGCTTTCTTT. This codes for CASSRRGPEAFF.